The 15 T cell receptor beta chains below were found in one sample sequenced in a study of regulatory T cells in long-lasting Graves disease. CDR3 regions were amplified by Arm-PCR using iRepertoire HTBI primers to build TCR beta libraries. TCRdb reanalysed the multiplex PCR reads using MiXCR and keeps one entry per CDR3 protein. The table lists approximately 380,000 distinct CDR3 sequences, around 20% of them singletons. Time point reported: persistent/refractory GD, antithyroid drugs over 5 years with positive TRAb. RNA isolated from PBMCs was used to make the TCR library. Specimen: peripheral blood mononuclear cells (PBMCs), collected when the disease was refractory, from a patient treated with antithyroid drugs. These receptors all stem from a female donor with Graves disease.

This clonotype came up many times. The V gene is TRBV2, the J gene TRBJ1-6; D unclear. Germline V lookup: CDR1 SNHLY, CDR2 FYNNEI. The CDR3 spans 14 residues. Trimming stripped 4 bases from V and 7 bases from J, with 11 bases between. CDR3 DNA sequence: TGTGCCAGCAGTGTAGCGAGAACGAATTCACCCCTCCACTTT. This sequence encodes CASSVARTNSPLHF.

This clonotype was detected ten times or more. The chain links TRBV12-3 or TRBV12-4 to TRBJ1-2, with 11 bases identical to TRBD1. This CDR3 spans 14 amino acids. Unmatched junction bases numbered 8, after V lost 7 bases and J lost 7 bases. The CDR3 DNA reads TGTGCCAGCACCCCGGACAGGGGGCGGGGTGGCTACACCTTC. Amino acid sequence: CASTPDRGRGGYTF.

Only a few counts were recorded for this clonotype. V gene TRBV12-3 or TRBV12-4 combines with J gene TRBJ2-7, with a possible D match to TRBD1 (5 bases). V was pared by 1 base and J by 0 bases, with 19 bases between. This CDR3 has 18 residues. The CDR3 nucleotides are TGTGCCAGCAGTTTAGGATTCGGGCAGGGTGGGAACTCCTACGAGCAGTACTTC. Protein product: CASSLGFGQGGNSYEQYF.

The chain carries TRBV19 and TRBJ2-6; a possible D gene is TRBD1 (6 bases). In germline, CDR1 is LNHDA, CDR2 SQIVND (reference sequence). V lost 4 bases to trimming and J lost 4 bases, with 17 bases between them. This CDR3 contains 17 residues. Here the CDR3 DNA reads TGTGCCAGTAGTACAAACCCCACAGGGACCGGGGCCAACGTCCTGACTTTC. This codes for CASSTNPTGTGANVLTF.

In this sample, this clonotype turned up many times. V is TRBV2 and J is TRBJ2-5; D is undetermined. The CDR3 covers 14 residues. Germline V gene sequence: CDR1 SNHLY, CDR2 FYNNEI. V lost 3 bases, J lost 2 bases, and 10 bases lay in between. In DNA form, the CDR3 reads TGTGCCAGCAGTGATGTACAGTTTCAAGAGACCCAGTACTTC. Residues: CASSDVQFQETQYF.

This clonotype was recorded a few times. This sequence joins TRBV7-3 and TRBJ2-1; TRBD2 is a possible D gene (6 bases). V lost 6 bases, J lost 8 bases, and 20 bases lay in between. Germline V CDR1 and CDR2: SGHTA, FQGTGA. The CDR3 extends over 15 amino acids. In DNA form, the CDR3 reads TGTGCCAGCAGTGAATCCGGGAGCTTTCCGGATGAGCAGTTCTTC. This encodes CASSESGSFPDEQFF. Full variable domain (rest looked up from reference TRBV7-3 and TRBJ2-1): GAGVSQTPSNKVTEKGKYVELRCDPISGHTALYWYRQSLGQGPEFLIYFQGTGAADDSGLPNDRFFAVRPEGSVSTLKIQRTERGDSAVYLCASSESGSFPDEQFFGPGTRLTVL.

This clonotype was detected ten times or more. This chain uses TRBV3-1 with TRBJ1-2; D uncertain. This CDR3 region has 13 residues. The germline V gene encodes CDR1 LGHDT and CDR2 YNNKEL (reference sequence). Trimming left V 1 base short and J 6 bases short, with 9 bases between. As DNA, the CDR3 is TGTGCCAGCAGCCAAGGACGGAGGGATGGCTACACCTTC. Its protein is CASSQGRRDGYTF.

The sample holds a few counts of this clonotype. The chain combines TRBV24-1 with TRBJ1-1; 8 nucleotides match TRBD1. CDR1 and CDR2 (germline): KGHDR, SFDVKD. CDR3 length: 15 amino acids. Unmatched junction bases numbered 8, after V lost 5 bases and J lost 4 bases. The CDR3 here is CATSASGQGGTEAFF. The CDR3 DNA reads as TGTGCCACCAGTGCCTCCGGACAGGGAGGCACTGAAGCTTTCTTT.

V usage is TRBV12-3 or TRBV12-4 and J usage is TRBJ1-5; D is perhaps TRBD1 (5 bases). The CDR3 is 16 residues long. V lost 6 bases and J lost 8, with 23 bases in between. The CDR3 region has the DNA TGTGCCAGCAGCCTACCTCCGGGACCGAGTGTAGAGCCCCAGCATTTT. Amino acids: CASSLPPGPSVEPQHF.

V usage is TRBV19 and J usage is TRBJ1-5; tentative D call: TRBD1 (6 bases). V lost 7 bases to trimming and J lost 1 base, with 14 bases between them. This CDR3 is 15 amino acids long. Germline values: CDR1 LNHDA, CDR2 SQIVND (reference sequence). In DNA form, the CDR3 reads TGTGCCAGTATCCCGACAGGTGCAAGCAATCAGCCCCAGCATTTT. It is translated as CASIPTGASNQPQHF.

The genes are TRBV7-9 and TRBJ2-2; D uncertain. The CDR3 loop spans 15 amino acids. Germline V gene data show CDR1 as SEHNR and CDR2 as FQNEAQ (reference sequence). The germline V and J ends were trimmed by 1 base and 7 bases, with 13 bases remaining between them. CDR3 sequence (DNA): TGTGCCAGCAGCTTAGGGACCGTGAGTGGCGGGGAGCTGTTTTTT. Protein product: CASSLGTVSGGELFF.

This clonotype turned up a few times. V and J are TRBV20-1 and TRBJ1-2, with D unclear. This CDR3 is built from 17 residues. Between the trimmed V and J ends, which lost 5 bases and 4 bases, there was a span of 26 bases. The V gene's germline CDR1 is DFQATT and CDR2 SNEGSKA (reference sequence). CDR3 nucleotides: TGCAGTGCTGACACCCGGGTTGAGAGTAAGGGTAGCTATGGCTACACCTTC. Translation gives CSADTRVESKGSYGYTF.

Turning to this clonotype: It may be a read error: a sequence one base away is much more abundant. The chain links TRBV6-1 to TRBJ1-2; D is uncertain. The germline V gene has CDR1 MNHNS and CDR2 SASEGT. The CDR3 loop spans 14 amino acids. CDR3 DNA sequence: TGTACCAGCAGCCGCCTTCTATCGACGGGTGGCTACACCTTC. Its translation is CTSSRLLSTGGYTF.

This sequence joins TRBV6-5 and TRBJ2-7, with 11 bases that match TRBD2. CDR1 and CDR2 from the germline V gene are MNHEY and SVGAGI. CDR3 length equals 17 residues. Germline trimming cut 2 bases from V and 5 bases from J; bases unmatched to any gene: 11. The CDR3 DNA reads as TGTGCCAGCAGTTACCTTGTCACTAGCGGGAGAAAGCACGAGCAGTACTTC. Translated, it gives CASSYLVTSGRKHEQYF.

The rearrangement links TRBV7-6 to TRBJ1-5; D gene unclear. There are 16 residues in the CDR3. Trimming took 5 bases from V and 3 from J, leaving 17 bases between them. Germline V gives CDR1 SGHVS, CDR2 FNYEAQ. The CDR3 bases are TGTGCCAGCAGCCAGAAGATCTGGGTTCCCAATCAGCCCCAGCATTTT. This encodes CASSQKIWVPNQPQHF.